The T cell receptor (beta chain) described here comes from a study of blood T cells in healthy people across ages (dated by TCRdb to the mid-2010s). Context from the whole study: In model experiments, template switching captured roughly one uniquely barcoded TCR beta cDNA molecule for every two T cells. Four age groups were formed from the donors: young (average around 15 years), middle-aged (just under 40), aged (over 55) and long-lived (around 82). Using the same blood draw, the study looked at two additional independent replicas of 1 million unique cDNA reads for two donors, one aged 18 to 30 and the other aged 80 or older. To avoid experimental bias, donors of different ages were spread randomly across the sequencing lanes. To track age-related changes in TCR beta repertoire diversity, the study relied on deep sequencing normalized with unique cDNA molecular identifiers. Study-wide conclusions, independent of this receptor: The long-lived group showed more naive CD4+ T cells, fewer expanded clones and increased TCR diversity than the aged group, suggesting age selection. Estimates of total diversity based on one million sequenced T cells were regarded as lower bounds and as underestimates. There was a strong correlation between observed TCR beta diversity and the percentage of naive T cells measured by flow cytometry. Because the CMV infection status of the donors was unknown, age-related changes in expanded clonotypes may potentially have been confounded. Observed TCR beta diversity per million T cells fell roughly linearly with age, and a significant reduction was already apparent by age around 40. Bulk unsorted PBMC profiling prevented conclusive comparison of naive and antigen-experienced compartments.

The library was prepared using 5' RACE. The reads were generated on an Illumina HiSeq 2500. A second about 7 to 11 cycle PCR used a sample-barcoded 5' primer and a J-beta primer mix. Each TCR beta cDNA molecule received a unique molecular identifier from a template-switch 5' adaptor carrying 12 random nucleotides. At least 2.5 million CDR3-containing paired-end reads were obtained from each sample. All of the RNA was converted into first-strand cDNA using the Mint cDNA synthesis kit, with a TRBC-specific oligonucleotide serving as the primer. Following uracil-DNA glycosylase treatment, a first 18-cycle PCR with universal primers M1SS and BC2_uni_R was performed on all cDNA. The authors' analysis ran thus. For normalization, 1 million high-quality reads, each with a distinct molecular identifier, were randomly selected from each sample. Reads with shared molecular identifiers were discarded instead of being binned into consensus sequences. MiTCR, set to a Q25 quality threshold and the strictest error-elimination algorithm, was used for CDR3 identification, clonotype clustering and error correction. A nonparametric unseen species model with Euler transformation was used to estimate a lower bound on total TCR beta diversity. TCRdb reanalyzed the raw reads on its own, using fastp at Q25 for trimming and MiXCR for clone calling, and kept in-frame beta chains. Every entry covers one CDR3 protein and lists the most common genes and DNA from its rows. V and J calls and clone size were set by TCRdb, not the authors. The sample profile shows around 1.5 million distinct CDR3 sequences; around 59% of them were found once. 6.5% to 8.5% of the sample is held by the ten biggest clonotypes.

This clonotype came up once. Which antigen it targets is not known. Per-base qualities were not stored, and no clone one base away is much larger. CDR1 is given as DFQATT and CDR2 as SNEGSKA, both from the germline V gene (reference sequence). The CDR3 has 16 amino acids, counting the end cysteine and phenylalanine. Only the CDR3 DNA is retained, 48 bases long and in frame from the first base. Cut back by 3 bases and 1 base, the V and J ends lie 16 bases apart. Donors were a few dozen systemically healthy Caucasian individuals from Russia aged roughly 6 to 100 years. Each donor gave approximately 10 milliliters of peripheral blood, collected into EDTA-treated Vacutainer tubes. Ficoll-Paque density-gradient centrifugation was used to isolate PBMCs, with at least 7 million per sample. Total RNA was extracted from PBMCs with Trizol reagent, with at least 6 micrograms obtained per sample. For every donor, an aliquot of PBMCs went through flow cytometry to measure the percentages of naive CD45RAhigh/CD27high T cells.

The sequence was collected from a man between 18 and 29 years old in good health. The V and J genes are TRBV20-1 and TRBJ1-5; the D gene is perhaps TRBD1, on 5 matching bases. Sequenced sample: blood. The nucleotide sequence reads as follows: TGCAGTGCTAGGGGCGGGGGAGGGGCAAGCAATCAGCCCCAGCATTTT. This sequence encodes CSARGGGGASNQPQHF.